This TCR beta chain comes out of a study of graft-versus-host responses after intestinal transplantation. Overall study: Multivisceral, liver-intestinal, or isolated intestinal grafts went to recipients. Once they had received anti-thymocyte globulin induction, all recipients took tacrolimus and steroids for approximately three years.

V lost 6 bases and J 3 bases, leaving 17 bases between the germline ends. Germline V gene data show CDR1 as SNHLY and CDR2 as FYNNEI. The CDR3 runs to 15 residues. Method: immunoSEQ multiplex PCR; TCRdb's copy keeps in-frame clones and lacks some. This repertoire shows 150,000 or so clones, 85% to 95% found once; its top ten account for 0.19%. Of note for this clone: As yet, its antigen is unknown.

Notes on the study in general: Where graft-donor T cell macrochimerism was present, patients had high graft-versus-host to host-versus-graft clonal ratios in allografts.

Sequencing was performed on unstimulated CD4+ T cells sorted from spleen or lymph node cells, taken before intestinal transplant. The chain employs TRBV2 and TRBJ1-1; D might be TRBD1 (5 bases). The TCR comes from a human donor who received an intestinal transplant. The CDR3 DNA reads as TGTGCCAGCAGGGCACCCGGGGGATACCACACTGAAGCTTTCTTT. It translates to CASRAPGGYHTEAFF. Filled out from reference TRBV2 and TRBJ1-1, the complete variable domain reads EPEVTQTPSHQVTQMGQEVILRCVPISNHLYFYWYRQILGQKVEFLVSFYNNEISEKSEIFDDQFSVERPDGSNFTLKIRSTKLEDSAMYFCASRAPGGYHTEAFFGQGTRLTVV.